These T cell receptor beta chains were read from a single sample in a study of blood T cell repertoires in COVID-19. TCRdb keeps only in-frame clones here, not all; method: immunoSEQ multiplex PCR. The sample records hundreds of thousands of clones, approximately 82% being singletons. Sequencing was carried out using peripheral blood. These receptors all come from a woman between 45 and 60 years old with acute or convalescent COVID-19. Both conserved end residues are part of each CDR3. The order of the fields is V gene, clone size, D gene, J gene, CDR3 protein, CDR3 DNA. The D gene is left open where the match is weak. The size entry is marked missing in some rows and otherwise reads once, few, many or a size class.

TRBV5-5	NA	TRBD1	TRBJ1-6	CASSLDRGSYNSPLHF	TGTGCCAGCAGCTTGGACAGGGGCTCCTATAATTCACCCCTCCACTTT
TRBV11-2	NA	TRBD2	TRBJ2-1	CASSPVPGLAGSSYNEQFF	TGTGCCAGCAGCCCAGTCCCGGGACTAGCGGGGAGCTCCTACAATGAGCAGTTCTTC
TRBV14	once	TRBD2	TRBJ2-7	CAGGEDFGTSGSCSYEQYF	TGTGCCGGGGGGGAGGATTTCGGGACTAGCGGGAGTTGCTCCTACGAGCAGTACTTC
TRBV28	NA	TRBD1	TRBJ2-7	CASRSGGLLYEQYF	TGTGCCAGCAGGTCAGGGGGCCTCCTCTACGAGCAGTACTTC
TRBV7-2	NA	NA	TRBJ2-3	CASSTRVQRNTDTQYF	TGTGCCAGCAGCACGAGAGTCCAGCGGAACACAGATACGCAGTATTTT
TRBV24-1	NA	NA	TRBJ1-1	CATSDPAGNLNTEAFF	TGTGCCACCAGTGACCCGGCGGGGAACTTGAACACTGAAGCTTTCTTT
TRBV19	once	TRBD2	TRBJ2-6	CASTVWGDYSGANVLTF	TGTGCCAGTACTGTCTGGGGGGACTACTCTGGGGCCAACGTCCTGACTTTC
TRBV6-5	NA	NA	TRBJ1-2	CASQGGYGYTF	TGTGCCAGCCAGGGTGGCTATGGCTACACCTTC
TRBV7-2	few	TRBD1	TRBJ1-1	CASTSGQGVTEAFF	TGTGCCAGCACCTCCGGACAGGGTGTAACTGAAGCTTTCTTT
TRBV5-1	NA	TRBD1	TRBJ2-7	CASSTAPSGQIHEQYF	TGCGCCAGCAGCACCGCACCCTCGGGACAGATCCACGAGCAGTACTTC
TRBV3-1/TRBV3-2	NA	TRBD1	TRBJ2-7	CASSQDPDRVEQYF	TGTGCCAGCAGCCAAGATCCGGACAGGGTCGAGCAGTACTTC
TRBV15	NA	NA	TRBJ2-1	CATSSSNDNEQFF	TGTGCCACCAGCAGTAGCAATGACAATGAGCAGTTCTTC
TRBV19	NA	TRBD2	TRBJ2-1	CASSIASGRAYNEQFF	TGTGCCAGTAGTATAGCCAGCGGGAGGGCCTACAATGAGCAGTTCTTC
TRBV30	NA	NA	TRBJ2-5	CAWKFGGGPGTQYF	TGTGCCTGGAAATTCGGGGGAGGCCCGGGGACCCAGTACTTC
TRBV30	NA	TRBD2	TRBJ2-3	CAWSASGDTQYF	TGTGCCTGGAGTGCTAGCGGAGATACGCAGTATTTT
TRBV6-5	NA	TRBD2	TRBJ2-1	CAVRLAGRKNEQFF	TGTGCCGTCCGACTAGCGGGACGTAAAAATGAGCAGTTCTTC
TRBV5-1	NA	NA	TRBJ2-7	CASSSHYEQYF	TGCGCCAGCAGCTCACACTACGAGCAGTACTTC
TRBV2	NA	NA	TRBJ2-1	CASSEMGLYNEQFF	TGTGCCAGCAGTGAAATGGGACTTTACAATGAGCAGTTCTTC
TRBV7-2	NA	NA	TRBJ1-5	CASSLFPGDNQPQHF	TGTGCCAGCAGCTTATTCCCCGGAGACAATCAGCCCCAGCATTTT
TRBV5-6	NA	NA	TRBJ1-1	CASSLPPAEAFF	TGTGCCAGCAGCTTACCCCCGGCTGAAGCTTTCTTT
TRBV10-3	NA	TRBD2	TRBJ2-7	CAISGAASGVQEQYF	TGTGCCATCTCGGGCGCGGCTAGCGGGGTCCAAGAGCAGTACTTC
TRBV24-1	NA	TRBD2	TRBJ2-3	CATSDPGRGVRDTQYF	TGTGCCACCAGTGATCCGGGACGGGGGGTTCGGGATACGCAGTATTTT
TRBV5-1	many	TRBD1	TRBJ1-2	CASSLRPGTGAGGYTF	TGCGCCAGCAGCTTGCGTCCCGGGACAGGGGCGGGTGGCTACACCTTC
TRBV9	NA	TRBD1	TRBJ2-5	CASSAGQGRQETQYF	TGTGCCAGCAGCGCCGGACAGGGAAGGCAAGAGACCCAGTACTTC
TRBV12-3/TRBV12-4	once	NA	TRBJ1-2	CASSLAGSGYTF	TGTGCCAGCAGTTTAGCAGGGAGTGGCTACACCTTC
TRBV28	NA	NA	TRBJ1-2	CASSLGGAMFGYTF	TGTGCCAGCAGTTTAGGAGGGGCTATGTTTGGCTACACCTTC
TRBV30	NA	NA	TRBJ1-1	CAWISYRVSNTEAFF	TGTGCCTGGATCAGCTACAGGGTATCGAACACTGAAGCTTTCTTT
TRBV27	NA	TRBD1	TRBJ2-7	CASSSGGSSYEQYF	TGTGCCAGCAGCTCAGGGGGTTCCTCCTACGAGCAGTACTTC
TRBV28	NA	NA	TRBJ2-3	CASTPLPGGTQYF	TGTGCCAGCACCCCCCTTCCCGGGGGTACGCAGTATTTT
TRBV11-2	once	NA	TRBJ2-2	CASSPHGELFF	TGTGCCAGCAGCCCCCACGGGGAGCTGTTTTTT
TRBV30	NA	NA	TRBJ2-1	CAWRGTALGDNEQFF	TGTGCCTGGAGGGGGACTGCCCTCGGGGACAATGAGCAGTTCTTC
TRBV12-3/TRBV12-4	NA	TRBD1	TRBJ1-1	CASRGQGAFF	TGTGCCAGCAGGGGACAGGGGGCTTTCTTT
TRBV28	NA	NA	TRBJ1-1	CASRSVNTEAFF	TGTGCCAGCAGATCTGTGAACACTGAAGCTTTCTTT
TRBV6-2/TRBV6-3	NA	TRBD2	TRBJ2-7	CASSYSVGSGSLSYEQYF	TGTGCCAGCAGTTACTCGGTGGGTAGCGGGAGTCTTTCCTACGAGCAGTACTTC
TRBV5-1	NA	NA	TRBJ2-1	CASSLGGGRANEQFF	TGCGCCAGCAGCTTGGGAGGGGGACGGGCCAATGAGCAGTTCTTC
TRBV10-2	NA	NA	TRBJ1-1	CASSDRGTGTEAFF	TGCGCCAGCAGTGATCGGGGGACGGGCACTGAAGCTTTCTTT
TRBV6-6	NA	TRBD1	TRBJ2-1	CASSHPGQGYNEQFF	TGTGCCAGCAGCCATCCGGGACAGGGCTACAATGAGCAGTTCTTC
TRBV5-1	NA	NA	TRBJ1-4	CASRNRAENEKLFF	TGCGCCAGCAGGAACAGGGCGGAGAATGAAAAACTGTTTTTT
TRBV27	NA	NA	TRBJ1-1	CASSARGWGTEAFF	TGTGCCAGCAGTGCAAGGGGGTGGGGGACTGAAGCTTTCTTT
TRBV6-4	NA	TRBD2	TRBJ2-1	CASSEETSGSYNEQFF	TGTGCCAGCAGTGAGGAGACTAGCGGGAGCTACAATGAGCAGTTCTTC
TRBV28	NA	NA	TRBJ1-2	CASSFGLEEGYTF	TGTGCCAGCAGTTTCGGACTCGAGGAGGGCTACACCTTC
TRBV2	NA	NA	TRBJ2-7	CASLGWVAATYEQYF	TGTGCCAGCCTAGGGTGGGTAGCGGCAACCTACGAGCAGTACTTC
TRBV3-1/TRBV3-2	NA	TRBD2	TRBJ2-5	CASSPGTSGRFRKTQYF	TGTGCCAGCAGCCCAGGGACTAGCGGGAGGTTCAGAAAGACCCAGTACTTC
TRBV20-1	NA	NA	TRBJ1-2	CSASDWGRLNYGYTF	TGCAGTGCTAGTGATTGGGGCAGGTTAAACTATGGCTACACCTTC
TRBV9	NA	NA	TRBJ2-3	CASSVGGFSTDTQYF	TGTGCCAGCAGCGTAGGAGGGTTTAGCACAGATACGCAGTATTTT